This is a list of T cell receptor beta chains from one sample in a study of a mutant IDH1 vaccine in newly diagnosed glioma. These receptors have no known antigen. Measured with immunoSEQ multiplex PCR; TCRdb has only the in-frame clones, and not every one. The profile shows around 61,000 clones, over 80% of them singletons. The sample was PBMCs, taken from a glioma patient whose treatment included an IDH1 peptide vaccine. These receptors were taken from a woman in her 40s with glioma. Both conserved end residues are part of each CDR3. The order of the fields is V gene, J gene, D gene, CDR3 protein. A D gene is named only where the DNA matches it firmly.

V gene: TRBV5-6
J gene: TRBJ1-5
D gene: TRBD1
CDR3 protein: CASSRTGGNQPQHF

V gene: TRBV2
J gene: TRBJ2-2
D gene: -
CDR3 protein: CASRIRDTTGELFF

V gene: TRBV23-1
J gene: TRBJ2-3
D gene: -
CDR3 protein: CASSQCRQTDTQYF

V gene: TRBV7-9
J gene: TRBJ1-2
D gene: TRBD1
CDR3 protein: CASSSDRVGGYTF

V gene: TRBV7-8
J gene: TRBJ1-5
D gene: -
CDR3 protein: CASSFRGDQPQHF

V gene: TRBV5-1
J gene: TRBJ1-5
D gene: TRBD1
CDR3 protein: CASQGDWIPGNQPQHF

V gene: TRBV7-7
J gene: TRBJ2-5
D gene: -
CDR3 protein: CAAGNRGEETQYF

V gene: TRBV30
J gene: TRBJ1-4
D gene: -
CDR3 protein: CAWSPVVAEKLFF

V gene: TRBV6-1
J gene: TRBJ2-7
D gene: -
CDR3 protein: CASSEAQGGEQYF

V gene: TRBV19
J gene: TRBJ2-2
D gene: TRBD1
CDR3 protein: CASSIGGQGYTGELFF

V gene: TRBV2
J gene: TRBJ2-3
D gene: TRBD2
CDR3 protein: CATAGGVGDTQYF

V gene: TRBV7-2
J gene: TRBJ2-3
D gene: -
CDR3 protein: CASSFSAGEWDTQYF

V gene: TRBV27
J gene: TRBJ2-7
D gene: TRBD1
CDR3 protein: CASRRQGGTGEQYF

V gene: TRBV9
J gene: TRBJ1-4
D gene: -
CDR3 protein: CASSPRPNEKLFF

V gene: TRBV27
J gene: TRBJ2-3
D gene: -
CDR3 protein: CASGPYGGADTQYF

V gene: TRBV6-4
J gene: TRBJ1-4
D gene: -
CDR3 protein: CASSDGVSEKLFF

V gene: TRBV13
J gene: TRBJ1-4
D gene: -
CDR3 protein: CASSPRGNEKLFF

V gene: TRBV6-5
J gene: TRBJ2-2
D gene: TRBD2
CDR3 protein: CASSYSSGTNTGELFF

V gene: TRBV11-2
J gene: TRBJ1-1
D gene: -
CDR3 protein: CASSPSGRRFKAFF

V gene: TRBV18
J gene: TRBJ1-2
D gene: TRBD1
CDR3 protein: CASSPGQVPNYGYTF

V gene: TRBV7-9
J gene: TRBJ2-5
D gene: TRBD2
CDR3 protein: CASTLVAGGGETQYF

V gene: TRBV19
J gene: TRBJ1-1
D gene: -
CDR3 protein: CASSIDPRAGTEAFF

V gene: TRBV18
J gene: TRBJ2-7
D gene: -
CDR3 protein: CASSPQTSEQYF

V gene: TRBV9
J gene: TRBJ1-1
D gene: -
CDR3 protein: CASSGKALNTEAFF

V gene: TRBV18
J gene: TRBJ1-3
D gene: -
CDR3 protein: CASSPNSISGNTIYF

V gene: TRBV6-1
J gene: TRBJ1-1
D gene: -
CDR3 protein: CASSKSGGSAFF

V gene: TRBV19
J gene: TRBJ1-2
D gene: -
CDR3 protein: CASSMTRDTYTF

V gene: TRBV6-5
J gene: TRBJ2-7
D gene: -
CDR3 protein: CASNRDGSYEQYF

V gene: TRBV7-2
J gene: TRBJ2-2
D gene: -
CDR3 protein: CASSTLGVLNTGELFF

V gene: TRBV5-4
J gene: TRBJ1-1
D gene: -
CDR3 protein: CASSLGQAMNTEAFF

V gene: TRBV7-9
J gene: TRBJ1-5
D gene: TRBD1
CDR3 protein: CASSATTGGNQPQHF

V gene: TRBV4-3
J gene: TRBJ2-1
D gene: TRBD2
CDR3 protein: CASSQDSLAGGYNEQFF

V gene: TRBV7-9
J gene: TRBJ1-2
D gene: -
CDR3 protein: CASSFSMGRGSYTF

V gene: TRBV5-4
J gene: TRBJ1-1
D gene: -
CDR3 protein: CASSLAQGRGNTEAFF

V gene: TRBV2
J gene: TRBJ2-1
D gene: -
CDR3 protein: CASSAEWDNEQFF

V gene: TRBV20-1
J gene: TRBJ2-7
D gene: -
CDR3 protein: CSARHGHEQYF

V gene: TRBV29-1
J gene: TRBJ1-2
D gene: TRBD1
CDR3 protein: CSVSQTGSYGYTF

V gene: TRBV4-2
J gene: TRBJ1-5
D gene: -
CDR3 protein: CASSQDRASQGPQHF

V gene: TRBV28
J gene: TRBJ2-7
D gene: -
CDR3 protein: CASSPAAGFAYEQYF

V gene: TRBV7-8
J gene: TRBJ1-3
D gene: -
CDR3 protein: CASSLRGNTIYF

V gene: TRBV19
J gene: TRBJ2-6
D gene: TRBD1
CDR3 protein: CASRTGDSGANVLTF

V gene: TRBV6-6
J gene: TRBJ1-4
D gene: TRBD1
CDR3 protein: CASSSGTVSNEKLFF

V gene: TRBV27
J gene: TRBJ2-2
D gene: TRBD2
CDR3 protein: CASSSGTSGASRELFF

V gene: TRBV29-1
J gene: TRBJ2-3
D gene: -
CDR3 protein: CSVLHAGSVTDTQYF

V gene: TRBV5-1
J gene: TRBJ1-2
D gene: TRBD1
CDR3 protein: CASSLSPLTGVGYTF

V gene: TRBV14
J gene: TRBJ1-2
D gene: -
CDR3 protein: CASSQGFVGVGANYGYTF

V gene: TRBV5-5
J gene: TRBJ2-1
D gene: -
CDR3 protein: CASSEKFLSGGLYNEQFF

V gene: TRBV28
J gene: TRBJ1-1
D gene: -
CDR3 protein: CASSFGGTEAFF